The next 9 T cell receptor beta chains were all read from a single sample in a study of T cells after yellow fever vaccination. TCRdb re-derived calls from the 5' RACE reads in MiXCR, one entry per CDR3 protein. This table has hundreds of thousands of distinct CDR3 sequences, over 15% appearing once. Material: PBMCs, obtained before the yellow fever booster vaccination. These TCRs come from a man between 18 and 35 years old who received the YFV17D yellow fever vaccine.

This clonotype was observed many times. The V call is TRBV12-3 or TRBV12-4, the J call TRBJ2-3, with TRBD2 matching 7 bases. The CDR3 runs to 16 residues. V dropped 6 bases and J dropped 2; count of bases not matched to a gene: 11. CDR3 protein: CASRPRWAGDTDTQYF. CDR3 coding DNA: TGTGCCAGCAGACCCCGTTGGGCGGGAGACACAGATACGCAGTATTTT.

This clonotype appeared many times. The V and J genes are TRBV29-1 and TRBJ1-2; no clear D. Germline values: CDR1 SQVTM, CDR2 ANQGSEA. The V gene lost 8 bases and the J gene lost 8 bases, with 15 bases spanning the gap. CDR3 size: 11 residues. DNA for the CDR3: TGCAGCTCTCTTACCGAGGGCGGCTACACCTTC. Protein: CSSLTEGGYTF.

This clonotype was observed a few times. The V call is TRBV12-3 or TRBV12-4, the J call TRBJ1-2, with D uncertain. CDR3 length: 15 residues. V shed 5 bases and J shed 3 bases, with 16 bases lying between them. The CDR3 is CASSPREAVYYGYTF. CDR3 bases: TGTGCCAGCAGTCCCCGGGAGGCTGTGTACTATGGCTACACCTTC.

This clonotype showed up just a few times. V usage is TRBV6-6 and J usage is TRBJ1-1, with D perhaps matching TRBD1 (6 bases). The CDR3 runs to 14 residues. V lost 9 bases to trimming and J lost 2 bases, with 16 bases between them. CDR1 MNHNY and CDR2 SVGAGI come from the germline V gene (reference sequence). The CDR3 loop reads CASGTGSINTEAFF. The DNA for the CDR3 is TGTGCCAGTGGCACAGGGTCGATAAACACTGAAGCTTTCTTT.

The chain links TRBV12-3 or TRBV12-4 to TRBJ1-5; D possibly corresponds to TRBD1 (6 bases). This CDR3 has 13 residues. Trimming removed 6 bases at V and 9 bases at J, with 15 bases between. CDR3 DNA sequence: TGTGCCAGCAGACTACAGGGTTTGCCGCCCCAGCATTTT. It yields the protein CASRLQGLPPQHF.

This clonotype was observed a handful of times. The chain uses TRBV3-1 and TRBJ2-1; 9 bases are a match to TRBD1. The ends lost 0 bases at V and 8 bases at J; junction bases unmatched: 11. Germline CDR1 is LGHDT and CDR2 is YNNKEL (reference sequence). The CDR3 is 17 amino acids. CDR3 residues: CASSQDLRDRVKHEQFF. As DNA, the CDR3 is TGTGCCAGCAGCCAAGATTTAAGGGACAGGGTAAAGCATGAGCAGTTCTTC.

The chain recombines TRBV5-5 with TRBJ2-7, with D possibly TRBD1 on 6 matching bases. Germline V lookup: CDR1 SGHKS, CDR2 YYEKEE (reference sequence). The CDR3 covers 14 residues. Trimming cost V 3 bases and J 1 base, with 11 bases left between them. CDR3 coding DNA: TGTGCCAGCAGCTACTGGACAGTATCCTACGAGCAGTACTTC. Protein sequence: CASSYWTVSYEQYF.

The V gene is TRBV4-2, the J gene TRBJ1-4; D is undetermined. Per the germline V gene, CDR1 is LGHNA and CDR2 is YNFKEQ. V was clipped by 3 bases and J by 7 bases, with 12 bases between them. This CDR3 region has 14 residues. The CDR3 DNA follows: TGTGCCAGCAGCCAGCGGGCCGAGGGTGAAAAACTGTTTTTT. Amino acid sequence: CASSQRAEGEKLFF.

This clonotype has only a few counts. The chain uses TRBV7-2 and TRBJ1-6; D may be TRBD1 (6 bases). Looked up from germline, CDR1 is SGHTA and CDR2 is FQGNSA. With 2 bases removed from V and 10 bases from J, the gap between germline ends came to 15 bases. The CDR3 covers 15 residues. In DNA, the CDR3 is TGTGCCAGCAGCTTAACTCCAGGGGTCGGATCACCCCTCCACTTT. Protein product: CASSLTPGVGSPLHF.